A single sample is the source of the 22 T cell receptor beta chains below, sequenced in a study of CD8 T cells in ankylosing spondylitis. TCRdb re-analysed the 5' RACE reads in MiXCR, keeping a single row per CDR3 protein. This sample has some 220,000 distinct CDR3 sequences, with over 7% found just once. The sample comprised blood, either unsorted or a sorted T cell fraction (not recorded which). The source of these receptors is a female donor with ankylosing spondylitis or in good health (not recorded which).

V usage is TRBV7-9 and J usage is TRBJ2-7; 10 positions agree with TRBD1. Germline CDR1 and CDR2: SEHNR and FQNEAQ (reference sequence). The CDR3 runs 12 residues. V was pared by 5 bases and J by 9 bases, with 4 bases of the junction left unmatched. The CDR3 sequence is CASSTRDRGQYF. CDR3 nucleotides: TGTGCCAGCAGCACCCGGGACAGGGGGCAGTACTTC.

This clonotype was seen many times. The CDR3 here is CASSGRDRGLIGELFF. The CDR3 coding sequence is TGTGCCAGCAGCGGGCGGGACAGGGGTCTAATTGGGGAGCTGTTTTTT. The chain recombines TRBV9 with TRBJ2-2, with 10 bases aligning to TRBD1. Per germline, CDR1 SGDLS and CDR2 YYNGEE. J was trimmed by 8 bases and V by 3 bases; bases with no gene match: 10. This CDR3 has 16 amino acids.

This clonotype has a count of ten or more. This rearrangement joins TRBV13 to TRBJ2-7; 9 positions agree with TRBD2. The CDR3 consists of 15 residues. Germline CDR1 PRHDT, CDR2 FYEKMQ (reference sequence). The V gene end was trimmed by 5 bases and the J gene end by 3 bases; junction bases not matched to a gene: 8. Here the CDR3 DNA reads TGTGCCAGCAGCCCCCGGCTAGCGGGGAGCTACGAGCAGTACTTC. Its protein is CASSPRLAGSYEQYF.

This clonotype was seen at least ten times. This chain joins TRBV6-1 and TRBJ1-5; no firm D call. Germline V lookup: CDR1 MNHNS, CDR2 SASEGT. The CDR3 is made up of 14 amino acids. V was trimmed by 3 bases and J by 0 bases, leaving 6 bases between them. CDR3 residues: CASSDGYSNQPQHF. CDR3 bases: TGTGCCAGCAGTGACGGATATAGCAATCAGCCCCAGCATTTT.

This clonotype was seen many times. The V gene is TRBV28, the J gene TRBJ1-1; 7 bases align to TRBD1. CDR1 and CDR2 from the germline V gene are MDHEN and SYDVKM. V was clipped by 4 bases and J by 4 bases; unmatched bases: 6. The CDR3 is made up of 14 amino acids. The CDR3 loop reads CASSSDRVITEAFF. CDR3 sequence (DNA): TGTGCCAGCAGTTCCGACAGGGTTATCACTGAAGCTTTCTTT.

This clonotype was recorded many times. The chain links TRBV10-3 to TRBJ2-1; unclear D gene. CDR3 length: 11 residues. Germline lookup yields CDR1 ENHRY and CDR2 SYGVKD. Trimming cost V 4 bases and J 5 bases, with 3 bases left between them. CDR3 amino acids: CAISADNEQFF. CDR3 DNA sequence: TGTGCCATCAGTGCCGACAATGAGCAGTTCTTC.

This chain links TRBV9 with TRBJ2-2, with 9 positions matching TRBD2. The J segment lost 10 bases and the V segment lost 3 bases, leaving 10 bases of the junction unmatched. The CDR3 length is 15 residues. Germline loops: CDR1 SGDLS, CDR2 YYNGEE. The CDR3 loop reads CASSASGRIAEELFF. In nucleotides, the CDR3 is TGTGCCAGCAGCGCGAGCGGGAGGATTGCCGAGGAGCTGTTTTTT.

This clonotype was seen ten or more times. CDR3 in amino acids: CASGYPGTYEQYF. CDR3 in DNA: TGTGCCAGCGGATATCCGGGAACTTACGAGCAGTACTTC. V gene TRBV6-6 combines with J gene TRBJ2-7; tentative D call: TRBD2 (5 bases). Germline V gene data show CDR1 as MNHNY and CDR2 as SVGAGI (reference sequence). This CDR3 has 13 amino acids. V was shortened by 8 bases and J by 4 bases, with 15 bases between the two germline ends.

The sample holds many counts of this clonotype. The CDR3 loop is CASSYRTSSYEQFF. The CDR3 nucleotides are TGTGCCAGCAGTTACAGGACTTCAAGCTATGAGCAGTTCTTC. The chain is built from TRBV6-2 or TRBV6-3 and TRBJ2-1, with a possible D match to TRBD2 (5 bases). This CDR3 is 14 amino acids long. V lost 2 bases and J lost 8, with 13 bases in between. Germline V gene sequence: CDR1 MNHEY, CDR2 SVGEGT.

The chain uses TRBV7-2 and TRBJ2-2; D may be TRBD2 (6 bases). The V gene's germline CDR1 is SGHTA and CDR2 FQGNSA. V was shortened by 5 bases and J by 1 base, with 14 bases between the two germline ends. CDR3 length: 16 residues. CDR3 DNA: TGTGCCAGCAGCATCTGGTCGGGAGTGAACACCGGGGAGCTGTTTTTT. This codes for CASSIWSGVNTGELFF.

This clonotype was counted ten times or more. The genes are TRBV9 and TRBJ2-3; D remains ambiguous. V lost 0 bases and J 5 bases, leaving 7 bases between the germline ends. The CDR3 covers 13 residues. The germline CDR1 and CDR2 sequences are SGDLS and YYNGEE. The CDR3 loop reads CASSVVAGDTQYF. In DNA form, the CDR3 reads TGTGCCAGCAGCGTAGTTGCAGGAGATACGCAGTATTTT.

This clonotype has more than one count but fewer than ten. The J gene is TRBJ2-1, the V gene TRBV10-3; 11 nucleotides match TRBD1. Unmatched junction bases numbered 6, after V lost 7 bases and J lost 10 bases. There are 13 residues in the CDR3. Germline-derived CDR1 and CDR2 are ENHRY and SYGVKD. The CDR3 DNA reads as TGTGCCATCAACGGACAGGGGGCGGCGGAGCAGTTCTTC. Translating gives CAINGQGAAEQFF.

Turning to this clonotype: A much larger clone lies a single base off, so this may be a read error. The J gene is TRBJ2-3, the V gene TRBV30; D is perhaps TRBD2 (6 bases). The CDR3 spans 15 residues. Germline CDR1 is GTSNPN and CDR2 is SVGIG (reference sequence). Deletions cut 6 bases from V and 0 bases from J, with 16 bases between. The CDR3 DNA reads TGTGCCTGCCAGGAGGGTGCAGCTAGCACAGATACGCAGTATTTT. This gives the protein CACQEGAASTDTQYF. The complete variable domain, with remaining parts taken from reference TRBV30 and TRBJ2-3, reads SQTIHQWPATLVQPVGSPLSLECTVEGTSNPNLYWYRQAAGRGLQLLFYSVGIGQISSEVPQNLSASRPQDRQFILSSKKLLLSDSGFYLCACQEGAASTDTQYFGPGTRLTVL.

This clonotype has at least ten counts. V usage is TRBV12-3 or TRBV12-4 and J usage is TRBJ1-2; D is ambiguous. Trimming stripped 1 base from V and 3 bases from J, with 6 bases between. The CDR3 is 13 residues long. This CDR3 reads CASSLDMDYGYTF. Here the CDR3 DNA reads TGTGCCAGCAGTTTAGATATGGACTATGGCTACACCTTC.

This clonotype was detected ten times or more. The J gene is TRBJ1-1, the V gene TRBV5-1, with TRBD1 identical over 7 bases. Germline-derived CDR1 and CDR2 are SGHRS and YFSETQ. Trimming at V came to 4 bases and at J to 1 base, leaving 4 bases not matched to a gene. The CDR3 has 14 residues. The CDR3, as DNA: TGCGCCAGCAGCGTGGGACAGTCGAACACTGAAGCTTTCTTT. Translating it yields CASSVGQSNTEAFF.

This clonotype was counted many times. The chain employs TRBV6-2 or TRBV6-3 and TRBJ2-1; D unresolved. CDR1 is MNHEY and CDR2 is SVGEGT in the germline V gene. V was clipped by 8 bases and J by 3 bases, with 26 bases between them. CDR3 length: 18 amino acids. CDR3 nucleotides: TGTGCCAGCCAACGCCAAGCACCGGGTTCTTTGATCTACAATGAGCAGTTCTTC. Encoded protein: CASQRQAPGSLIYNEQFF.

The table lists this clonotype with many counts. The CDR3 here is CASSQVRDKQFF. For the CDR3, the DNA is TGCGCCAGCAGCCAGGTACGGGACAAGCAGTTCTTC. This chain uses TRBV4-3 with TRBJ2-1; perhaps TRBD1 as D (6 bases). This CDR3 comprises 12 residues. Trimming removed 3 bases at V and 11 bases at J, with 11 bases between. CDR1 and CDR2 from the germline V gene are LGHNA and YSLEER.

The CDR3 loop is CASSIRSGNGGDTQYF. CDR3 DNA sequence: TGTGCCAGTAGTATTAGGAGCGGGAACGGCGGGGATACGCAGTATTTT. The chain uses TRBV19 and TRBJ2-3, with 7 bases fitting TRBD2. The trim removed 3 bases at V and 6 bases at J, leaving 12 bases unmatched. The CDR3 runs 16 residues. Germline V gives CDR1 LNHDA, CDR2 SQIVND (reference sequence).

This clonotype was counted ten times or more. The chain couples TRBV5-1 to TRBJ2-1, with 10 bases fitting TRBD2. Germline V lookup: CDR1 SGHRS, CDR2 YFSETQ. The CDR3 spans 15 residues. The J segment lost 3 bases and the V segment lost 4 bases, leaving 4 bases of the junction unmatched. CDR3 protein: CASSSGTSVYNEQFF. Written as DNA, the CDR3 is TGCGCCAGCAGCAGCGGGACTAGCGTCTACAATGAGCAGTTCTTC.

This clonotype was detected only once. The junction does not match germline at one end; this may be a read error. CDR3 amino acids: CTSRGTSGRGNEQFF. DNA for the CDR3: TGTACCAGCAGGGGTACTAGCGGGAGAGGGAATGAGCAGTTCTTC. V and J are TRBV7-9 and TRBJ2-1; 11 nucleotides align to TRBD2. Germline V gene data show CDR1 as SEHNR and CDR2 as FQNEAQ (reference sequence). The CDR3 runs 15 residues.

This clonotype was counted ten times or more. The V call is TRBV29-1, the J call TRBJ1-2, with 7 bases that match TRBD1. There are 13 residues in the CDR3. The J segment lost 4 bases and the V segment lost 6 bases, leaving 8 bases of the junction unmatched. Per the germline V gene, CDR1 is SQVTM and CDR2 is ANQGSEA. CDR3 sequence: CSVFGSGGYGYTF. The CDR3 DNA reads as TGCAGCGTATTTGGCTCAGGGGGCTATGGCTACACCTTC.

This clonotype was found many times. The V gene is TRBV29-1, the J gene TRBJ2-5; D is unclear. Trimming removed 3 bases at V and 3 bases at J, with 11 bases between. Germline values: CDR1 SQVTM, CDR2 ANQGSEA. The CDR3 is made up of 13 amino acids. CDR3 protein: CSVDVGMEETQYF. Written as DNA, the CDR3 is TGCAGCGTTGATGTAGGGATGGAAGAGACCCAGTACTTC.